The 28 T cell receptor beta chains below come from one sample, sequenced in a study of cytomegalovirus exposure and HLA in healthy donors. This PCR relied on a set of 60 Vbeta primers and 13 Jbeta primers. Using immunoSEQ multiplex PCR, the repertoire was profiled, and TCRdb retains in-frame clones only, with some absent. The data contain about 140,000 clones, almost 80% of them singletons. Sequencing was performed on PBMCs. The source is a young man in good health and CMV-seronegative.

This clone was recorded once. The chain recombines TRBV7-2 with TRBJ1-3, with D perhaps TRBD1 (5 bases). The V end was cut by 5 bases, the J end by 4 bases, with 18 bases between. The CDR3 has 16 amino acids. Germline V gene lookup returns CDR1 SGHTA and CDR2 FQGNSA. CDR3 protein: CASSVSGFLSGNTIYF. CDR3 nucleotides: TGTGCCAGCAGCGTATCAGGGTTTTTGTCGGGAAACACCATATATTTT. Based on the CDR3 plus reference TRBV7-2 and TRBJ1-3, the full variable domain is GAGVSQSPSNKVTEKGKDVELRCDPISGHTALYWYRQSLGQGLEFLIYFQGNSAPDKSGLPSDRFSAERTGGSVSTLTIQRTQQEDSAVYLCASSVSGFLSGNTIYFGEGSWLTVV.

This clone was seen just once. This sequence joins TRBV9 and TRBJ1-1; D might be TRBD1 (6 bases). Germline CDR1 reads SGDLS; CDR2 reads YYNGEE. CDR3 length: 14 residues. V lost 7 bases and J 1 base, leaving 14 bases between the germline ends. The CDR3 DNA is TGTGCCAGCGGCCCTGGGGGGGCGAACACTGAAGCTTTCTTT. As protein: CASGPGGANTEAFF.

V gene TRBV7-9 combines with J gene TRBJ1-4; D remains ambiguous. The CDR3 spans 14 residues. Trimming took 5 bases from V and 5 from J, leaving 12 bases between them. The germline CDR1 and CDR2 sequences are SEHNR and FQNEAQ (reference sequence). In DNA form, the CDR3 reads TGTGCCAGCAGCCGCGACCCTAGGAATGAAAAACTGTTTTTT. This gives the protein CASSRDPRNEKLFF.

J is TRBJ1-2 and V is TRBV10-3; 7 nucleotides match TRBD1. CDR3 length: 17 residues. V was clipped by 5 bases and J by 4 bases; unmatched bases: 16. Germline CDR1 reads ENHRY; CDR2 reads SYGVKD. Here the CDR3 DNA reads TGTGCCATCAGTCCCTGGGACAGCTTAACTTTTTTCTATGGCTACACCTTC. Translated, it gives CAISPWDSLTFFYGYTF.

In its sample, this clone was seen a few times. The chain has TRBV5-6 and TRBJ2-3, with TRBD1 matching 10 bases. The CDR3 is 16 residues long. The germline V gene encodes CDR1 SGHDT and CDR2 YYEEEE. The junction had 9 bases not matched to a gene; V was cut back by 4 bases and J by 4 bases. In DNA form, the CDR3 reads TGTGCCAGCAGCCTCCGGGACAGGGGTTTAGCAGATACGCAGTATTTT. Translation gives CASSLRDRGLADTQYF. The full variable domain, completed using reference TRBV5-6 and TRBJ2-3, is DAGVTQSPTHLIKTRGQQVTLRCSPKSGHDTVSWYQQALGQGPQFIFQYYEEEERQRGNFPDRFSGHQFPNYSSELNVNALLLGDSALYLCASSLRDRGLADTQYFGPGTRLTVL.

This chain uses TRBV5-1 with TRBJ2-7, with D perhaps TRBD1 (5 bases). Germline CDR1 is SGHRS and CDR2 is YFSETQ. V lost 4 bases, J lost 0 bases, and 11 bases lay in between. The CDR3 runs 14 residues. CDR3 nucleotide sequence: TGCGCCAGCAGCCCGACAGTCTACTCCTACGAGCAGTACTTC. Its protein product is CASSPTVYSYEQYF.

The gene calls are TRBV9 and TRBJ1-4; D possibly corresponds to TRBD1 (6 bases). The germline V gene encodes CDR1 SGDLS and CDR2 YYNGEE. The V gene lost 0 bases and the J gene lost 8 bases, with 14 bases spanning the gap. The CDR3 consists of 15 residues. This CDR3 reads CASSVAEGEGEKLFF. The CDR3 DNA sequence: TGTGCCAGCAGCGTAGCTGAGGGGGAGGGGGAAAAACTGTTTTTT.

The rearrangement joins TRBV19 to TRBJ1-2; TRBD1 matches at 7 bases. In germline, CDR1 is LNHDA, CDR2 SQIVND (reference sequence). The CDR3 is 14 residues long. The J segment lost 1 base and the V segment lost 5 bases, leaving 4 bases of the junction unmatched. The CDR3 DNA reads TGTGCCAGTAGTGTCCGACAGGGTAACTATGGCTACACCTTC. Protein sequence: CASSVRQGNYGYTF.

V gene TRBV5-5 combines with J gene TRBJ2-5; TRBD1 agrees at 7 bases. This CDR3 has 15 amino acids. V shed 3 bases and J 0 bases; nucleotides not matched to a gene: 5. CDR1 and CDR2 from the germline V gene are SGHKS and YYEKEE (reference sequence). CDR3 sequence reads: CASSSYTGDQETQYF. The CDR3 bases are TGTGCCAGCAGCTCGTACACAGGGGACCAAGAGACCCAGTACTTC. The full variable domain, its missing parts supplied by reference TRBV5-5 and TRBJ2-5, is DAGVTQSPTHLIKTRGQQVTLRCSPISGHKSVSWYQQVLGQGPQFIFQYYEKEERGRGNFPDRFSARQFPNYSSELNVNALLLGDSALYLCASSSYTGDQETQYFGPGTRLLVL.

The CDR3 DNA reads TGTGCCAGCAGTGAACTCCTAACGATGAGGACAGGGCCCTTCGGGCCAGATACGCAGTATTTT. It specifies CASSELLTMRTGPFGPDTQYF. The chain is built from TRBV2 and TRBJ2-3; 8 positions agree with TRBD1. CDR3 length: 21 amino acids. V shed 2 bases and J 4 bases; nucleotides not matched to a gene: 23. Germline V gene lookup returns CDR1 SNHLY and CDR2 FYNNEI.

The rearrangement joins TRBV29-1 to TRBJ2-7; 7 bases align to TRBD1. V was pared by 7 bases and J by 6 bases, with 9 bases of the junction left unmatched. From germline, CDR1 is SQVTM and CDR2 ANQGSEA. The CDR3 is 12 amino acids. CDR3 sequence reads: CSAHRDSGEQYF. In DNA form, the CDR3 reads TGCAGCGCCCATAGGGACAGCGGCGAGCAGTACTTC.

This chain links TRBV7-8 with TRBJ2-1; 7 nucleotides match TRBD1. The CDR3 runs 15 residues. The germline V gene encodes CDR1 SGHVS and CDR2 FQNEAQ. After removal of 4 bases from V and 7 bases from J, the junction contained 10 bases not matched to a gene. Written as DNA, the CDR3 is TGTGCCAGCAGCTCCCGTCAGGGGGAATATAATGAGCAGTTCTTC. Protein product: CASSSRQGEYNEQFF.

V gene TRBV6-6 combines with J gene TRBJ2-5; 8 positions agree with TRBD1. Germline-derived CDR1 and CDR2 are MNHNY and SVGAGI (reference sequence). The length of the CDR3 is 16 residues. V trimming: 9 bases; J trimming: 3 bases; junction bases outside the gene matches: 15. The CDR3 spells CASWDRSGKGEETQYF. In DNA form, the CDR3 reads TGTGCCAGTTGGGACAGGTCGGGAAAAGGGGAAGAGACCCAGTACTTC.

The chain joins TRBV19 to TRBJ2-7; D might be TRBD2 (6 bases). Germline values: CDR1 LNHDA, CDR2 SQIVND (reference sequence). The CDR3 consists of 13 residues. The ends were cut back, 7 bases at V and 4 bases at J, with 14 bases in the middle. In DNA, the CDR3 is TGTGCCAGTACCTCGGGGACTTTTTACGAGCAGTACTTC. This encodes CASTSGTFYEQYF.

The V and J genes are TRBV10-3 and TRBJ1-2; possible D gene TRBD1, 5 bases. Germline assignment: CDR1 ENHRY and CDR2 SYGVKD. The CDR3 runs to 13 residues. V lost 3 bases, J lost 8 bases, and 13 bases lay in between. The CDR3 spells CAISEAGVWGYTF. The CDR3 region has the DNA TGTGCCATCAGTGAAGCGGGGGTGTGGGGCTACACCTTC.

This clone has more than one count but fewer than ten. CDR3 sequence reads: CASSFAPIFLNEQFF. The CDR3 DNA is TGTGCCAGCAGTTTCGCCCCTATTTTTCTCAATGAGCAGTTCTTC. The rearrangement links TRBV27 to TRBJ2-1; D not resolved. The CDR3 is made up of 15 amino acids. CDR1 and CDR2 from the germline V gene are MNHEY and SMNVEV (reference sequence). Trimming removed 3 bases from V and 6 bases from J, with 15 bases in between.

With regard to this clone: One junction end disagrees with the germline gene, perhaps due to a read error. The chain uses TRBV7-9 and TRBJ2-4; tentatively, D is TRBD1 (8 bases). This CDR3 has 14 residues. CDR1 SEHNR and CDR2 FQNEAQ come from the germline V gene (reference sequence). CDR3 sequence (DNA): TGTTCCAGCAGCCAAGAGGGAGGGACAGGCATTCAGTACTTC. It codes for CSSSQEGGTGIQYF.

This clone was seen only once. The chain is built from TRBV2 and TRBJ2-4, with TRBD2 matching 11 bases. The trim removed 7 bases at V and 2 bases at J, leaving 4 bases unmatched. Germline V CDR1 and CDR2: SNHLY, FYNNEI. This CDR3 has 15 amino acids. The CDR3 coding sequence is TGTGCCAGCAATCGACTAGCGGGGCCCAAAAACATTCAGTACTTC. Its translation is CASNRLAGPKNIQYF. Combining the CDR3 with reference TRBV2 and TRBJ2-4 gives the whole variable domain EPEVTQTPSHQVTQMGQEVILRCVPISNHLYFYWYRQILGQKVEFLVSFYNNEISEKSEIFDDQFSVERPDGSNFTLKIRSTKLEDSAMYFCASNRLAGPKNIQYFGAGTRLSVL.

The rearrangement uses TRBV9 and TRBJ2-5; 9 positions agree with TRBD2. Germline lookup yields CDR1 SGDLS and CDR2 YYNGEE. V trimming: 2 bases; J trimming: 4 bases; junction bases outside the gene matches: 3. The CDR3 loop spans 14 amino acids. The DNA of the CDR3 is TGTGCCAGCAGCGTCGAACTAGCGGGAGAGACCCAGTACTTC. Encoded protein: CASSVELAGETQYF.

This chain joins TRBV6-5 and TRBJ1-6; TRBD1 might be the D (6 bases). The CDR3 length is 15 residues. With 0 bases removed from V and 8 bases from J, the gap between germline ends came to 11 bases. Germline CDR1 and CDR2: MNHEY and SVGAGI. The CDR3 sequence is CASSYSWTADSPLHF. As DNA, the CDR3 is TGTGCCAGCAGTTACTCTTGGACAGCCGATTCACCCCTCCACTTT.

The CDR3 DNA is TGTGCCATCAAACTCTGGGACAGGGGACCTGGCTACACCTTC. Translation: CAIKLWDRGPGYTF. The J gene is TRBJ1-2, the V gene TRBV10-3, with 10 bases matching TRBD1. Trimming took 7 bases from V and 7 from J; bases not matched to a gene: 9. Per germline, CDR1 ENHRY and CDR2 SYGVKD. The length of the CDR3 is 14 residues.

The CDR3 region has the DNA TGTGCCAGCAGTTCCCTGGACAGAAACGGGGAGCTGTTTTTT. It codes for CASSSLDRNGELFF. V usage is TRBV6-5 and J usage is TRBJ2-2, with a weak D call TRBD1 (6 bases). Germline lookup yields CDR1 MNHEY and CDR2 SVGAGI. CDR3 length equals 14 residues. V was shortened by 4 bases and J by 7 bases, with 13 bases between the two germline ends.

The gene calls are TRBV6-5 and TRBJ2-5, with TRBD1 identical over 8 bases. Germline V gives CDR1 MNHEY, CDR2 SVGAGI. This CDR3 has 14 amino acids. V was pared by 5 bases and J by 3 bases, with 5 bases of the junction left unmatched. The chain's CDR3 is CASSTTGAEETQYF. Here the CDR3 DNA reads TGTGCCAGCAGTACGACAGGGGCCGAAGAGACCCAGTACTTC.

The chain couples TRBV6-6 to TRBJ2-7, with unresolved D. The CDR3 totals 14 residues. CDR1 is MNHNY, CDR2 SVGAGI, per germline (reference sequence). The V end was cut by 2 bases, the J end by 6 bases, with 14 bases between. CDR3 amino acids: CASSYHGRSVEQYF. In DNA, the CDR3 is TGTGCCAGCAGTTACCATGGCAGGTCGGTCGAGCAGTACTTC.

The rearrangement joins TRBV25-1 to TRBJ2-5, with 10 positions matching TRBD2. CDR3 length: 17 residues. Germline lookup yields CDR1 MGHDK and CDR2 SYGVNS. Trimming at V came to 3 bases and at J to 5 bases, leaving 12 bases not matched to a gene. The CDR3 sequence: CASSDTLPGLAWETQYF. The CDR3 DNA sequence: TGTGCCAGCAGTGATACACTCCCGGGACTAGCGTGGGAGACCCAGTACTTC.

J is TRBJ2-7 and V is TRBV5-1; D is undetermined. The CDR3 contains 13 residues. V lost 4 bases and J 3 bases, leaving 11 bases between the germline ends. CDR1 is SGHRS and CDR2 is YFSETQ in the germline V gene. CDR3 region: CASSPRIDYEQYF. The CDR3 DNA reads TGCGCCAGCAGCCCAAGAATAGACTACGAGCAGTACTTC.

This chain links TRBV5-8 with TRBJ1-5; unclear D gene. V gave up 0 bases and J gave up 1 base, with 11 bases separating them. The CDR3 is 16 residues long. CDR1 and CDR2 (germline): SGHTS, YDEGEE. The CDR3 nucleotides are TGTGCCAGCAGCTTGGACCCCCAGAGGAGCAATCAGCCCCAGCATTTT. It encodes CASSLDPQRSNQPQHF.

On this clone: At one end, the junction sequence differs from germline, possibly due to a read error. The V gene is TRBV7-9, the J gene TRBJ1-2; 7 bases are a match to TRBD1. This CDR3 is 15 amino acids long. Germline V lookup: CDR1 SEHNR, CDR2 FQNEAQ (reference sequence). CDR3 DNA: TGTTCCAGCAGCTTAACGACAGGGAGTCCCTATGGCTACACCTTC. Its translation: CSSSLTTGSPYGYTF.